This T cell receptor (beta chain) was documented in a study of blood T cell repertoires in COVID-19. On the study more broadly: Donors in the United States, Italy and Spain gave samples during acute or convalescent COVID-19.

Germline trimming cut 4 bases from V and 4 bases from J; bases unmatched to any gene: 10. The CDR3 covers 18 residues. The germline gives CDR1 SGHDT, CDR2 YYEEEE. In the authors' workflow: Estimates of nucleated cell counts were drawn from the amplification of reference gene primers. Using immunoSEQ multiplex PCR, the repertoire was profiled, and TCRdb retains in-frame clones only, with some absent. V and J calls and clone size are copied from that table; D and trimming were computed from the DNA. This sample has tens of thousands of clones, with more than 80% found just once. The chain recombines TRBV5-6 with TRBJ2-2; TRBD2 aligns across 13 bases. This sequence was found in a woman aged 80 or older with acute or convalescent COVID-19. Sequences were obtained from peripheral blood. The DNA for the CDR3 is TGTGCCAGCAGCAGAAGGACTAGCGGGAGTAGAGGCACCGGGGAGCTGTTTTTT. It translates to CASSRRTSGSRGTGELFF.